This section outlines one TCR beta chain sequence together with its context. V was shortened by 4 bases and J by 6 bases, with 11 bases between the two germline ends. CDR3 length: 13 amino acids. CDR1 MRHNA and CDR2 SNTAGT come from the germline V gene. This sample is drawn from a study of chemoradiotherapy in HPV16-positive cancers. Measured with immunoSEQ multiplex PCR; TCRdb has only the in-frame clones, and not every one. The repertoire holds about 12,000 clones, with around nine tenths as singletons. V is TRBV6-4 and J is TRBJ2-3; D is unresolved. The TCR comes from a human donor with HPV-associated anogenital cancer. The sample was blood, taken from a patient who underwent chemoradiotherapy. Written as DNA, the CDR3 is TGTGCCAGCAGTGTAGAGGTCGGGGATACGCAGTATTTT. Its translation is CASSVEVGDTQYF.